The sample holds a few counts of the clone carrying this TCR beta chain. Its antigen is currently unknown. The trim removed 6 bases at V and 1 base at J, leaving 9 bases unmatched. The CDR3 spans 16 residues. Germline CDR1 reads MNHNS; CDR2 reads SASEGT. Healthy Caucasian donors formed the entire cohort. The data were taken from a study of identical twins. Points from the study as a whole: In monozygotic twins, models underestimated the sharing of out-of-frame TCR alpha.

MiXCR, run by TCRdb on the 5' RACE reads, gives a single entry per CDR3 protein. This table has 600,000 to 700,000 distinct CDR3 sequences, 21% appearing once. This sample was also put to use in a study of T cells expressing NK-cell markers. That investigation notes: Four of the donors also had these clonotypes leading their CD3+CD56-NKG2C+ fraction.

The specimen was PBMCs. The chain carries TRBV6-1 and TRBJ2-3; 8 positions agree with TRBD1. The receptor was isolated from a woman aged 18-30 years in good health. CDR3 DNA: TGTGCCAGCAGCTCCGACAGGGGTAAAGGCACAGATACGCAGTATTTT. Translation: CASSSDRGKGTDTQYF.